The 9 T cell receptor beta chains presented below share a single source sample, sequenced in a study of T cell repertoires in aging, cancer and after chemotherapy. Multiplex touch-down PCR with TRB-A/B primers amplified rearranged V-D-J TRB sequences. TCRdb recomputed calls from the multiplex PCR reads with MiXCR, one row per CDR3 protein. This table has over 2,500 distinct CDR3 sequences, approximately 25% appearing once. TCR beta rearrangements were amplified from peripheral blood genomic DNA. Sequencing was done on a sample of blood. Receptors originate from a human donor with a solid tumor.

This clonotype occurred a few times. The chain couples TRBV18 to TRBJ2-1; TRBD2 matches at 12 bases. CDR1 and CDR2 (germline): KGHSH, LQKENI. J gave up 9 bases and V 8 bases, and 8 bases lay outside the gene matches. CDR3 size: 14 residues. In DNA form, the CDR3 reads TGTGCCAGCCATCTAGCGGGGGGGCTCGGTGAGCAGTTCTTC. It is translated as CASHLAGGLGEQFF. The complete variable domain, with remaining parts taken from reference TRBV18 and TRBJ2-1, reads NAGVMQNPRHLVRRRGQEARLRCSPMKGHSHVYWYRQLPEEGLKFMVYLQKENIIDESGMPKERFSAEFPKEGPSILRIQQVVRGDSAAYFCASHLAGGLGEQFFGPGTRLTVL.

This clonotype was detected only a few times. The chain joins TRBV5-1 to TRBJ2-6; 11 positions agree with TRBD1. Germline V gene data show CDR1 as SGHRS and CDR2 as YFSETQ. J gave up 2 bases and V 3 bases, and 4 bases lay outside the gene matches. This CDR3 has 17 amino acids. The CDR3 reads CASSYRTGGAGANVLTF. CDR3 nucleotides: TGCGCCAGCAGCTATAGGACAGGGGGCGCTGGGGCCAACGTCCTGACTTTC. The complete variable domain, with remaining parts taken from reference TRBV5-1 and TRBJ2-6, reads KAGVTQTPRYLIKTRGQQVTLSCSPISGHRSVSWYQQTPGQGLQFLFEYFSETQRNKGNFPGRFSGRQFSNSRSEMNVSTLELGDSALYLCASSYRTGGAGANVLTFGAGSRLTVL.

There are a few counts of this clonotype. The genes are TRBV12-5 and TRBJ2-5; 7 nucleotides line up with TRBD2. From germline, CDR1 is LGHNT and CDR2 FRNRAP. The CDR3 has 14 amino acids. The junction had 2 bases not matched to a gene; V was cut back by 4 bases and J by 0 bases. DNA of the CDR3: TGTGCTAGTGGTTCGGCGGGGGACCAAGAGACCCAGTACTTC. Protein sequence: CASGSAGDQETQYF.

This clonotype is termed medium-sized. CDR3 protein: CASSQSRGDTEAFF. As DNA, the CDR3 is TGTGCCAGCTCACAGTCCCGAGGGGACACTGAAGCTTTCTTT. The chain recombines TRBV18 with TRBJ1-1; TRBD1 might be the D (5 bases). This CDR3 comprises 14 residues. CDR1 is KGHSH, CDR2 LQKENI, per germline. Trimming cost V 4 bases and J 3 bases, with 12 bases left between them.

This clonotype counts as large. This rearrangement joins TRBV19 to TRBJ2-2; no firm D call. The germline gives CDR1 LNHDA, CDR2 SQIVND (reference sequence). The CDR3 has 11 residues. V dropped 5 bases and J dropped 5 bases, with 3 bases sitting between them. The CDR3 here is CASSRTGELFF. The CDR3 DNA reads as TGTGCCAGTAGTCGGACCGGGGAGCTGTTTTTT.

This chain uses TRBV4-3 with TRBJ1-6; tentative D call: TRBD1 (5 bases). The ends were cut back, 0 bases at V and 7 bases at J, with 13 bases in the middle. The length of the CDR3 is 16 residues. Germline V CDR1 and CDR2: LGHNA, YSLEER. CDR3 loop: CASSQEGDVKNSPLHF. As DNA, the CDR3 is TGCGCCAGCAGCCAAGAGGGGGATGTGAAGAATTCACCCCTCCACTTT.

By sample share, this clonotype is medium-sized. This chain links TRBV10-3 with TRBJ1-2; 9 bases line up with TRBD1. The V and J ends lost 7 bases and 4 bases, in that order; junction bases with no gene match: 4. CDR3 size: 13 residues. CDR1 is ENHRY and CDR2 is SYGVKD in the germline V gene. CDR3 sequence: CAIKETGGYGYTF. In DNA form, the CDR3 reads TGTGCCATCAAGGAGACAGGGGGCTATGGCTACACCTTC.

This clonotype qualifies as medium-sized. This chain joins TRBV6-5 and TRBJ1-1, with D hard to call. This CDR3 region has 14 residues. The V gene lost 0 bases and the J gene lost 5 bases, with 10 bases spanning the gap. CDR1 and CDR2 (germline): MNHEY, SVGAGI. The CDR3 bases are TGTGCCAGCAGTTACTCCCGAGGAGGGACTGAAGCTTTCTTT. Residues: CASSYSRGGTEAFF.

The table lists this clonotype with a count of one. The V and J genes are TRBV12-3 or TRBV12-4 and TRBJ2-1; the match to TRBD1 covers 9 bases. The CDR3 contains 17 residues. CDR3 sequence reads: CASGLVDKQGANNEQFF. In DNA, the CDR3 is TGTGCTAGTGGTTTGGTGGACAAACAGGGGGCTAACAATGAGCAGTTCTTC.